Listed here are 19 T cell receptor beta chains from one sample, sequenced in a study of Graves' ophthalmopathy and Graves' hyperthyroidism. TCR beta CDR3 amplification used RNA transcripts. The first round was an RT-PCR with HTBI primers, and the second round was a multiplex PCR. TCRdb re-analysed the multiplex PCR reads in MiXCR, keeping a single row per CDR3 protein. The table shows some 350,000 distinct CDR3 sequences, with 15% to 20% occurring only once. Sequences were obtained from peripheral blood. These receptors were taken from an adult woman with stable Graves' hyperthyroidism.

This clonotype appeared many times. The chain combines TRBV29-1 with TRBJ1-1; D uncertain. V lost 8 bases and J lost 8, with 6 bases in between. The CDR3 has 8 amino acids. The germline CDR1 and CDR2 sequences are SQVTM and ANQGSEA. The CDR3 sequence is CSSGEAFF. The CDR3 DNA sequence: TGCAGCTCGGGGGAAGCTTTCTTT.

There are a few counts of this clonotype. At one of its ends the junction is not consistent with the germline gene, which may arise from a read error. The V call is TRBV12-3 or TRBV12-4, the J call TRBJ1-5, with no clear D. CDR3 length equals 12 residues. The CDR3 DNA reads TGTGTCAGCAGTTTAGAGATCCAGCCCCAGCATTTT. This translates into CVSSLEIQPQHF.

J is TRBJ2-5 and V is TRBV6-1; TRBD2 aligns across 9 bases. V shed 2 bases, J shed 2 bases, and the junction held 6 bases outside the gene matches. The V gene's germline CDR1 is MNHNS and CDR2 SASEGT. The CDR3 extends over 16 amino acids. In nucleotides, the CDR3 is TGTGCCAGCAGTGAACCCCTAGCGGGGAGACAAGAGACCCAGTACTTC. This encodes CASSEPLAGRQETQYF.

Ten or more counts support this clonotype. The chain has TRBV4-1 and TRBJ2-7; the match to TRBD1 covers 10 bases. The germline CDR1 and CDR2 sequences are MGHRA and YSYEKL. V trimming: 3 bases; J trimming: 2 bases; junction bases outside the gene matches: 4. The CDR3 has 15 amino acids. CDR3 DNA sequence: TGCGCCAGCAGCCAGGGACAGGGGATACCCTACGAGCAGTACTTC. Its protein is CASSQGQGIPYEQYF.

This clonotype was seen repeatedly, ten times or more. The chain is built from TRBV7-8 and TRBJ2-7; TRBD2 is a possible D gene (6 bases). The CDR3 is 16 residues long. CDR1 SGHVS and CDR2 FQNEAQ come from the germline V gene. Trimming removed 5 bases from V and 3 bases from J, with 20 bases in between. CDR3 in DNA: TGTGCCAGCAGCCTGCGGGACTCCTCAACATACTACGAGCAGTACTTC. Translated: CASSLRDSSTYYEQYF.

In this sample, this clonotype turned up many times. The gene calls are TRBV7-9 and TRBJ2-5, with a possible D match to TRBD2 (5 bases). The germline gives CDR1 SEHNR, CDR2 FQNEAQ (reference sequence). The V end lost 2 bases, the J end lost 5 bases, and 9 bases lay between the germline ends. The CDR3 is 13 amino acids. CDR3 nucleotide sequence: TGTGCCAGCAGCTTACGAGGGTTGGAGACCCAGTACTTC. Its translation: CASSLRGLETQYF. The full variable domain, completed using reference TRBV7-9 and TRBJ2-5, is DTGVSQNPRHKITKRGQNVTFRCDPISEHNRLYWYRQTLGQGPEFLTYFQNEAQLEKSRLLSDRFSAERPKGSFSTLEIQRTEQGDSAMYLCASSLRGLETQYFGPGTRLLVL.

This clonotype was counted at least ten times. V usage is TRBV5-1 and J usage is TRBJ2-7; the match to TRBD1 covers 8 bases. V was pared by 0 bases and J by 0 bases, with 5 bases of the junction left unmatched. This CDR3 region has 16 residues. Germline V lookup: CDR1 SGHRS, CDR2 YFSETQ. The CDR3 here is CASSLAGTGYSYEQYF. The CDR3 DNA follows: TGCGCCAGCAGCTTGGCCGGGACAGGATACTCCTACGAGCAGTACTTC.

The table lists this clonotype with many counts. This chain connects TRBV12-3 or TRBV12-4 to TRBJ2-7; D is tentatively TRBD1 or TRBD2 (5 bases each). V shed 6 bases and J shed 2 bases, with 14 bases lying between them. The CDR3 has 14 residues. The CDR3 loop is CASSVGTVAYEQYF. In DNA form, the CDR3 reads TGTGCCAGCAGCGTGGGGACGGTAGCCTACGAGCAGTACTTC.

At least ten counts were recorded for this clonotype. The CDR3 nucleotides are TGCGCCAGCAGCCAAGAGGGGGGTAGGGAAGCTTTCTTT. This codes for CASSQEGGREAFF. The chain recombines TRBV4-1 with TRBJ1-1; a possible D gene is TRBD1 (5 bases). CDR1 is MGHRA and CDR2 is YSYEKL in the germline V gene. The CDR3 is made up of 13 amino acids. V was trimmed by 0 bases and J by 8 bases, leaving 10 bases between them.

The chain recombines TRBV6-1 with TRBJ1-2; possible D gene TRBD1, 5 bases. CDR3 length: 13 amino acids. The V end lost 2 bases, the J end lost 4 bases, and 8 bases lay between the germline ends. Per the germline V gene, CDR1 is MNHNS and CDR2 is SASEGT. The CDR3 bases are TGTGCCAGCAGTGAATCGGACATCTATGGCTACACCTTC. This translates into CASSESDIYGYTF.

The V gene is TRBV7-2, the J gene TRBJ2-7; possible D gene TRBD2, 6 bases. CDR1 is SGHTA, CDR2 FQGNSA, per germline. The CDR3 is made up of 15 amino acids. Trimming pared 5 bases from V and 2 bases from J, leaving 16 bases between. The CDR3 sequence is CASSLGTAWTYEQYF. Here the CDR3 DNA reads TGTGCCAGCAGCCTAGGGACTGCATGGACCTACGAGCAGTACTTC.

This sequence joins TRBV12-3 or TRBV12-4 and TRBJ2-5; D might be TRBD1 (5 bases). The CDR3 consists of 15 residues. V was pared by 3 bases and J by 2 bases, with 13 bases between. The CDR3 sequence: CASSLQGWIQETQYF. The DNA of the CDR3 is TGTGCCAGCAGTTTGCAGGGATGGATACAAGAGACCCAGTACTTC.

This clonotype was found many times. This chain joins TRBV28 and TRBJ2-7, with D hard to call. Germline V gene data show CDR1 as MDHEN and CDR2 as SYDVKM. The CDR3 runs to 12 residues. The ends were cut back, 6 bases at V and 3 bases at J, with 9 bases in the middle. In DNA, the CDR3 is TGTGCCAGCAGGACGGGTAACTACGAGCAGTACTTC. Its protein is CASRTGNYEQYF.

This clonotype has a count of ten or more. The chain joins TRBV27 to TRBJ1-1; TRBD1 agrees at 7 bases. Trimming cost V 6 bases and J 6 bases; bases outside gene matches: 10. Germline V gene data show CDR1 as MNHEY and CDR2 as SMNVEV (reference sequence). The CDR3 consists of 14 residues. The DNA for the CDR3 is TGTGCCAGCAGCCTAGACAGGGCTAGGCCTGAAGCTTTCTTT. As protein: CASSLDRARPEAFF.

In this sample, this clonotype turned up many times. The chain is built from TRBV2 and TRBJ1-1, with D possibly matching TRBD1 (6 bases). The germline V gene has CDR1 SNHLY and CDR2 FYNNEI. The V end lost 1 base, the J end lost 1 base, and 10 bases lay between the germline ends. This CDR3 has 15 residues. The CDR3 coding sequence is TGTGCCAGCAGTGAAGATCAGGGGCAGAACACTGAAGCTTTCTTT. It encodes CASSEDQGQNTEAFF.

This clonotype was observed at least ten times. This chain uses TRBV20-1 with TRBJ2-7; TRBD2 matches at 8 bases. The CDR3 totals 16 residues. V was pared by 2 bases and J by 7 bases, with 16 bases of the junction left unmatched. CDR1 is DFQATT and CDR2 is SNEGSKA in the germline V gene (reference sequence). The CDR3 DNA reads TGCAGTGCTAGACCCATCCGACTAGCGCCTAGCGGTGAGCAGTACTTC. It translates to CSARPIRLAPSGEQYF.

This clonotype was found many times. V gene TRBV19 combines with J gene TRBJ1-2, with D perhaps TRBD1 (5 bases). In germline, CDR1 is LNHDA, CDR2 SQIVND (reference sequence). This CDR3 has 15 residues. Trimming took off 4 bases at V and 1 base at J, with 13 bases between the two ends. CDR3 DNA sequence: TGTGCCAGTAGTAGCCCGGGACGCAATAACTATGGCTACACCTTC. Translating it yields CASSSPGRNNYGYTF.

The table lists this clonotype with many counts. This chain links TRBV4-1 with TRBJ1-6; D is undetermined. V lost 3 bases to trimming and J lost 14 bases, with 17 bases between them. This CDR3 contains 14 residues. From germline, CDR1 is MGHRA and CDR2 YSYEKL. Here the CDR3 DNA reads TGCGCCAGCAGCCACCTTATGGCCTCTAGAACCCTCCACTTT. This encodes CASSHLMASRTLHF.

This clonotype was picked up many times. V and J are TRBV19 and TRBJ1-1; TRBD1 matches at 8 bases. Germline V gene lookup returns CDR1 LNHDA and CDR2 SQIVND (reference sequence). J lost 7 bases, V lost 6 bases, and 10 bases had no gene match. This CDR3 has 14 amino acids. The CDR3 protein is CASRPDRGPSEAFF. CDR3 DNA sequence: TGTGCCAGTAGACCAGACAGGGGACCTAGTGAAGCTTTCTTT. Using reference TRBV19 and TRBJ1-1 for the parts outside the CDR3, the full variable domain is DGGITQSPKYLFRKEGQNVTLSCEQNLNHDAMYWYRQDPGQGLRLIYYSQIVNDFQKGDIAEGYSVSREKKESFPLTVTSAQKNPTAFYLCASRPDRGPSEAFFGQGTRLTVV.